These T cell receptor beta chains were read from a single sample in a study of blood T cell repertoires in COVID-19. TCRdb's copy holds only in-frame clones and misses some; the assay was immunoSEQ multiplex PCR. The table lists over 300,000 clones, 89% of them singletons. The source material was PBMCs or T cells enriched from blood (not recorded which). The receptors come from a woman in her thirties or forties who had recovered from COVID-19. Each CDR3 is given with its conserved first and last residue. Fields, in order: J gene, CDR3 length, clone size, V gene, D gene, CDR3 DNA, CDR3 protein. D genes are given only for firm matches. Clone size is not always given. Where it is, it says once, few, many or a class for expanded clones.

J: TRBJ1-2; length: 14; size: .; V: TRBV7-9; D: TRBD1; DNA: TGTGCCAGCGCTACAGGGGCGTTAAACTATGGCTACACCTTC; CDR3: CASATGALNYGYTF
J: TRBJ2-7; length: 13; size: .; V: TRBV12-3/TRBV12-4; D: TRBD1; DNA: TGTGCCAGCAGTTTTACAGGGGGCAACGAGCAGTACTTC; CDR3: CASSFTGGNEQYF
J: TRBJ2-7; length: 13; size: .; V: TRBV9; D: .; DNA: TGTGCCAGCAGCGTAGGGGGCAACTACGAGCAGTACTTC; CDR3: CASSVGGNYEQYF
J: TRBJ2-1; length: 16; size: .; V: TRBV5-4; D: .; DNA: TGTGCCAGCAGCTTGAGGCGGGAACGACCTCTCGATGAGCAGTTCTTC; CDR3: CASSLRRERPLDEQFF
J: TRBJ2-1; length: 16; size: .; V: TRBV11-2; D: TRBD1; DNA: TGTGCCAGCAGCCTTCCGGACAGGATCTCCTACAATGAGCAGTTCTTC; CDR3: CASSLPDRISYNEQFF
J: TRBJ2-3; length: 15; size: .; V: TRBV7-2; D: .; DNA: TGTGCCAGCACCCTAAAGGCTAGCGAGGCAGATACGCAGTATTTT; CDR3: CASTLKASEADTQYF
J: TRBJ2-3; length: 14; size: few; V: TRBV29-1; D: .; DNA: TGCAGCGTTGAATCGGTGGGGGGAGCAGATACGCAGTATTTT; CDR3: CSVESVGGADTQYF
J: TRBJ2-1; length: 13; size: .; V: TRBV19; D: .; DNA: TGTGCCAGTAGTTCGTCCTACTACAATGAGCAGTTCTTC; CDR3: CASSSSYYNEQFF
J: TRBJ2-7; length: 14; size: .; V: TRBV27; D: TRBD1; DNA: TGTGCCAGCAGTTCGGACAGGCACCCCTACGAGCAGTACTTC; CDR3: CASSSDRHPYEQYF
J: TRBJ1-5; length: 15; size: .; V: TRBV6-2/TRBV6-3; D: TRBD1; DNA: TGTGCCAGCAGTCGTCTCGGGACAGGGCTTCAGCCCCAGCATTTT; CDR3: CASSRLGTGLQPQHF
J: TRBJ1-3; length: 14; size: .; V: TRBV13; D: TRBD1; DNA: TGTGCCAGCAGTCCCGGGACAGTCGGAAACACCATATATTTT; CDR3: CASSPGTVGNTIYF
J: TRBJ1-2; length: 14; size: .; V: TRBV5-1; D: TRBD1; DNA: TGCGCCAGCAGCTCCGGACAGGGCGGGTATGGCTACACCTTC; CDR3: CASSSGQGGYGYTF
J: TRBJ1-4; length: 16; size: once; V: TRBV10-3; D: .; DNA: TGTGCCATCAGTGAGTCACGAGAGGGAATTGATGAAAAACTGTTTTTT; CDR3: CAISESREGIDEKLFF
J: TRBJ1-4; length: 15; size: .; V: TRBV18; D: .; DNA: TGTGCCAGCTCACCACGAGGGAACCCTCGGGAAAAACTGTTTTTT; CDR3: CASSPRGNPREKLFF
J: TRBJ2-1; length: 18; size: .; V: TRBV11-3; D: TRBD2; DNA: TGTGCCAGCAGCTTAATTTCGACTAGCGGGGGGCCGTACAATGAGCAGTTCTTC; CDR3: CASSLISTSGGPYNEQFF
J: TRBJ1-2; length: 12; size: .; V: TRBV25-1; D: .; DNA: TGTGCCAGCAGTTCAGGGGCCGGTGGCTACACCTTC; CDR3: CASSSGAGGYTF
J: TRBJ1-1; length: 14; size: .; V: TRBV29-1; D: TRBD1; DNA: TGCAGCGCACCGGGACAGAAGCAGAACACTGAAGCTTTCTTT; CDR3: CSAPGQKQNTEAFF
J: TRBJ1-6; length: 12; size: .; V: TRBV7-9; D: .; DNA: TGTGCCAGCAGCTTTGAAGCGCTCACCCTCCACTTT; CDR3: CASSFEALTLHF
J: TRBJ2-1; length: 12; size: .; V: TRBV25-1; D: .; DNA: TGTGCCAGCAGGCGGGACTACAATGAGCAGTTCTTC; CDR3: CASRRDYNEQFF
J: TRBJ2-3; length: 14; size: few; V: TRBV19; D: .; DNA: TGTGCCAGTAACCCCTACCCGGGATCTGATACGCAGTATTTT; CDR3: CASNPYPGSDTQYF
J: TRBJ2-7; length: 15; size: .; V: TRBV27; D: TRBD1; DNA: TGTGCCAGCAGTCTCTGGCCCACAGGGGCCTCCGAGCAGTACTTC; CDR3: CASSLWPTGASEQYF
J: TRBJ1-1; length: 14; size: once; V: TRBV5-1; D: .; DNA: TGCGCCAGCAGCTCCCGGACAGAGAACACTGAAGCTTTCTTT; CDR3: CASSSRTENTEAFF
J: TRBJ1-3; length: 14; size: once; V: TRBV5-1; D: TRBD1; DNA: TGCGCCAGCAGCCGGGACAGCTCTGGAAACACCATATATTTT; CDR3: CASSRDSSGNTIYF
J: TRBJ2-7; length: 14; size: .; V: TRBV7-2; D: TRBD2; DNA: TGTGCCAGCAGCAACGGACTAGCTGGGTACGAGCAGTACTTC; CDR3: CASSNGLAGYEQYF